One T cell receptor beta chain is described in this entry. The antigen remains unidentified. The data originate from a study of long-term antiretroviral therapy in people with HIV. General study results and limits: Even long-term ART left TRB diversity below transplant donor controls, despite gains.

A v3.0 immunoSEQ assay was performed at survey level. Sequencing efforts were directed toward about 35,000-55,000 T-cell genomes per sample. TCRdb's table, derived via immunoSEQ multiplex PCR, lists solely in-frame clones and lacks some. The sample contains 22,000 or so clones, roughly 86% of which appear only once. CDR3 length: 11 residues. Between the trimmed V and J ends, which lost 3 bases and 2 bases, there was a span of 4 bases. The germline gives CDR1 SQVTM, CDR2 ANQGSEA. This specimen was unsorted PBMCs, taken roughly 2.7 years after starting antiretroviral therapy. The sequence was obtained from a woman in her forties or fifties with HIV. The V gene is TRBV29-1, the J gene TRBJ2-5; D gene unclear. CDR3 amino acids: CSVDSQETQYF. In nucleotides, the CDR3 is TGCAGCGTTGACAGTCAAGAGACCCAGTACTTC. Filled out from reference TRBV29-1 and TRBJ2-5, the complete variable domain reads SAVISQKPSRDICQRGTSLTIQCQVDSQVTMMFWYRQQPGQSLTLIATANQGSEATYESGFVIDKFPISRPNLTFSTLTVSNMSPEDSSIYLCSVDSQETQYFGPGTRLLVL.